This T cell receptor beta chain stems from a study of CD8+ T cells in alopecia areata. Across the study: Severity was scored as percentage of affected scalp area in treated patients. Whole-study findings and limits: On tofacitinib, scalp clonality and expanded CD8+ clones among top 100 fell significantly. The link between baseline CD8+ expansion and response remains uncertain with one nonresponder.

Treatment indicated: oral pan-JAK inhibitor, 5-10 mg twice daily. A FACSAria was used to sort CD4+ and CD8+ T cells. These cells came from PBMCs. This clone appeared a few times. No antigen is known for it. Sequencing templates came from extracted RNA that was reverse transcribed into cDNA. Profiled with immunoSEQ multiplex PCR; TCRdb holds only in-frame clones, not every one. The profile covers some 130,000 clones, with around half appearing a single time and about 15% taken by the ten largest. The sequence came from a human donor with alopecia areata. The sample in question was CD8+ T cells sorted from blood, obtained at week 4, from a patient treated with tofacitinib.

Here the CDR3 reads CASSLAHPGQGREAFF. The CDR3 DNA is TGTGCCAGCAGCTTAGCACATCCCGGACAGGGGCGTGAAGCTTTCTTT. This rearrangement joins TRBV7-6 to TRBJ1-1; 9 nucleotides match TRBD1. Unmatched junction bases numbered 9, after V lost 0 bases and J lost 7 bases. Germline V gene sequence: CDR1 SGHVS, CDR2 FNYEAQ. This CDR3 is built from 16 residues. Together with reference TRBV7-6 and TRBJ1-1, the CDR3 gives the full variable domain: GAGVSQSPRYKVTKRGQDVALRCDPISGHVSLYWYRQALGQGPEFLTYFNYEAQQDKSGLPNDRFSAERPEGSISTLTIQRTEQRDSAMYRCASSLAHPGQGREAFFGQGTRLTVV.